This T cell receptor (beta chain) was identified during a study of blood T cell repertoires in COVID-19. Study at large: The origin of the acute and convalescent COVID-19 samples was the United States, Italy and Spain. T cells, B-cell-depleted T cells, or PBMCs supplied cDNA or gDNA.

V shed 1 base and J shed 6 bases, with 7 bases lying between them. The CDR3 totals 13 residues. The germline gives CDR1 SGHAT, CDR2 FQNNGV. Per the study methods: The authors estimated nucleated cell counts from reference gene primer amplification. Sequencing was performed with immunoSEQ multiplex PCR; in TCRdb, only in-frame clones are kept and a portion is missing. The DNA was the basis for D and trimming; V, J and clone size are from that table. The sample includes about 70,000 clones, roughly 80% of them seen just once. Sequencing was done on a sample of peripheral blood. The sequence came from a man between 65 and 85 years old who had recovered from COVID-19. V is TRBV11-2 and J is TRBJ1-5; D unresolved. In nucleotides, the CDR3 is TGTGCCAGCAGCTTAGGAGAGGGTCAGCCCCAGCATTTT. This encodes CASSLGEGQPQHF.